This T cell receptor beta chain was documented in a study of T cells after yellow fever vaccination. Study results and caveats: Repertoires sorted by FACS could include abundant clonotypes that are contaminants from the bulk population.

In regard to this clonotype: Its antigen is unknown.

MiXCR was run by TCRdb on the 5' RACE reads, yielding one entry per CDR3 protein. Of 300,000 to 350,000 distinct CDR3 sequences in the sample, roughly 10% were seen once. Trimming cost V 1 base and J 4 bases, with 12 bases left between them. Per the germline V gene, CDR1 is SGHTS and CDR2 is YDEGEE. This CDR3 spans 15 amino acids. This receptor was identified in a man aged 18 to 30 who received the YFV17D yellow fever vaccine. The sequences come from CD4+ T cells sorted from PBMCs, collected 45 days after the yellow fever booster vaccination. The J gene is TRBJ1-5, the V gene TRBV5-8; possibly TRBD1 for D (5 bases). CDR3 in amino acids: CASSLLGRRNQPQHF. The DNA of the CDR3 is TGTGCCAGCAGCTTGTTGGGGCGCAGGAATCAGCCCCAGCATTTT.